Listed here are 31 T cell receptor beta chains from one sample, sequenced in a study of blood T cell repertoires in COVID-19. Sequencing used immunoSEQ multiplex PCR; TCRdb keeps in-frame clones, though not all of them. Altogether under 130,000 clones are present, 69% being singletons, with the ten largest covering 5% to 6.5%. Sequenced: peripheral blood. The source is a man at least 80 years old with acute or convalescent COVID-19.

This rearrangement joins TRBV29-1 to TRBJ2-3, with 8 bases identical to TRBD1. There are 13 residues in the CDR3. Trimming took 4 bases from V and 3 from J; bases not matched to a gene: 3. Per germline, CDR1 SQVTM and CDR2 ANQGSEA. The CDR3 is CSVAGGRTDTQYF. For the CDR3, the DNA is TGCAGCGTTGCAGGGGGCAGGACAGATACGCAGTATTTT.

V gene TRBV28 combines with J gene TRBJ1-6, with a weak D call TRBD1 (6 bases). Germline assignment: CDR1 MDHEN and CDR2 SYDVKM. V was pared by 6 bases and J by 7 bases, with 16 bases between. This CDR3 has 15 residues. CDR3 sequence reads: CASRASQGTNSPLHF. CDR3 DNA: TGTGCCAGCAGGGCCTCCCAGGGGACGAATTCACCCCTCCACTTT.

The chain is built from TRBV10-2 and TRBJ1-1; D is undetermined. CDR1 is WSHSY, CDR2 SAAADI, per germline. Trimming removed 6 bases at V and 3 bases at J, with 5 bases between. The CDR3 loop spans 11 amino acids. In nucleotides, the CDR3 is TGCGCCAGCAGGGTAGACACTGAAGCTTTCTTT. Protein sequence: CASRVDTEAFF.

J is TRBJ1-5 and V is TRBV19, with 9 bases aligning to TRBD1. The CDR3 has 17 amino acids. Germline V gene sequence: CDR1 LNHDA, CDR2 SQIVND (reference sequence). V lost 5 bases to trimming and J lost 6 bases; unmatched junction nucleotides: 14. The CDR3 loop reads CASSSPGGQGITQPQHF. The CDR3 nucleotides are TGTGCCAGTAGTTCTCCCGGGGGACAGGGTATTACTCAGCCCCAGCATTTT.

The chain has TRBV6-5 and TRBJ1-5, with TRBD1 matching 8 bases. J was trimmed by 1 base and V by 6 bases; bases with no gene match: 5. This CDR3 spans 15 amino acids. The germline V gene encodes CDR1 MNHEY and CDR2 SVGAGI. The CDR3 is CASRVRQGSNQPQHF. The CDR3 DNA reads as TGTGCCAGCAGGGTCAGACAGGGGAGCAATCAGCCCCAGCATTTT.

This clone was counted at least ten times. This chain links TRBV2 with TRBJ2-1; 8 nucleotides agree with TRBD2. The junction had 4 bases not matched to a gene; V was cut back by 4 bases and J by 8 bases. The CDR3 has 13 residues. Per germline, CDR1 SNHLY and CDR2 FYNNEI. CDR3 sequence (DNA): TGTGCCAGCAGTGGGGGACTAGTCGATGAGCAGTTCTTC. This encodes CASSGGLVDEQFF.

The chain links TRBV19 to TRBJ2-1; 11 positions agree with TRBD2. CDR1 and CDR2 from the germline V gene are LNHDA and SQIVND (reference sequence). V gave up 1 base and J gave up 4 bases; unmatched junction bases: 0. CDR3 size: 15 residues. This CDR3 is CASSIGTSGYNEQFF. CDR3 DNA sequence: TGTGCCAGTAGTATAGGGACTAGCGGGTACAATGAGCAGTTCTTC.

This clone was observed a handful of times. This chain uses TRBV6-5 with TRBJ2-1; D perhaps matches TRBD2 (5 bases). CDR1 MNHEY and CDR2 SVGAGI come from the germline V gene. Trimming left V 6 bases short and J 5 bases short, with 14 bases between. The CDR3 extends over 14 amino acids. The CDR3 region has the DNA TGTGCCAGCAGCCATATGGACTCGGACAATGAGCAGTTCTTC. Translation gives CASSHMDSDNEQFF.

The genes are TRBV28 and TRBJ1-2; D possibly corresponds to TRBD1 (5 bases). The CDR3 spans 12 residues. Deletions cut 7 bases from V and 2 bases from J, with 8 bases between. Germline CDR1 reads MDHEN; CDR2 reads SYDVKM. The CDR3 sequence: CASNDRNYGYTF. The CDR3 region has the DNA TGTGCCAGCAATGACAGAAACTATGGCTACACCTTC.

V is TRBV10-3 and J is TRBJ2-3; 7 nucleotides line up with TRBD2. This CDR3 is 15 amino acids long. V was pared by 4 bases and J by 4 bases, with 8 bases of the junction left unmatched. Germline assignment: CDR1 ENHRY and CDR2 SYGVKD. The CDR3 region is CAISGGGVEADTQYF. The CDR3 DNA sequence: TGTGCCATCAGTGGGGGGGGAGTAGAGGCAGATACGCAGTATTTT.

V usage is TRBV19 and J usage is TRBJ2-3; 13 nucleotides agree with TRBD2. The CDR3 is 16 residues long. V shed 7 bases, J shed 3 bases, and the junction held 7 bases outside the gene matches. CDR1 is LNHDA, CDR2 SQIVND, per germline (reference sequence). The CDR3 loop reads CASTMTSGGRTDTQYF. The CDR3 DNA follows: TGTGCCAGTACCATGACTAGCGGGGGGAGAACAGATACGCAGTATTTT.

For this clone: Mismatch with germline at one junction end may stem from a read error. This sequence joins TRBV4-1 and TRBJ2-3, with D possibly being TRBD2 (6 bases). The CDR3 totals 16 residues. The germline gives CDR1 MGHRA, CDR2 YSYEKL. The CDR3 reads CASRQEGLANTDTQYF. The CDR3 DNA sequence: TGCGCCAGCAGGCAAGAGGGGCTAGCGAATACAGATACGCAGTATTTT.

This clone has only one observation. The rearrangement links TRBV21-1 to TRBJ2-7; TRBD1 was called by the table and not checked on the DNA. TRBV21-1 is deemed a pseudogene. This CDR3 comprises 12 residues. DNA of the CDR3: TGTGCCAGCAGCAAAAACAACTACGAGCAGTACTTC. Translation gives CASSKNNYEQYF.

This clone was counted between two and nine times. This chain links TRBV7-2 with TRBJ2-7; D is possibly TRBD2 (6 bases). The V gene's germline CDR1 is SGHTA and CDR2 FQGNSA. The CDR3 is made up of 16 amino acids. V was shortened by 1 base and J by 1 base, with 14 bases between the two germline ends. The CDR3 loop is CASSLVLGSRSYEQYF. The DNA for the CDR3 is TGTGCCAGCAGCTTAGTTCTCGGGAGTAGGTCCTACGAGCAGTACTTC.

This clone was counted only a few times. The chain is built from TRBV10-3 and TRBJ2-7; D may be TRBD1 (6 bases). Germline V CDR1 and CDR2: ENHRY, SYGVKD. The CDR3 covers 17 residues. Trimming left V 11 bases short and J 0 bases short, with 26 bases between. The CDR3 DNA is TGTGCCGCCGCTGGAGCCCCCTCGGACAGACACTCCTACGAGCAGTACTTC. It encodes CAAAGAPSDRHSYEQYF.

The CDR3 DNA follows: TGTGCCAGCAGCTTCGACCTAGCGGAGACCCAGTACTTC. Amino acids: CASSFDLAETQYF. V usage is TRBV11-2 and J usage is TRBJ2-5; possibly TRBD2 for D (6 bases). Trimming removed 3 bases at V and 5 bases at J, with 10 bases between. Germline values: CDR1 SGHAT, CDR2 FQNNGV. The CDR3 has 13 amino acids.

This sequence joins TRBV11-2 and TRBJ1-1; D is ambiguous. The CDR3 consists of 13 residues. Trimming left V 4 bases short and J 1 base short, with 7 bases between. Germline CDR1 SGHAT, CDR2 FQNNGV. CDR3 loop: CASSYHTNTEAFF. The CDR3 DNA sequence: TGTGCCAGCAGCTACCACACGAACACTGAAGCTTTCTTT.

V gene TRBV30 combines with J gene TRBJ1-6; D gene uncertain. Deletions cut 1 base from V and 6 bases from J, with 4 bases between. The CDR3 sequence is 12 residues long. Germline values: CDR1 GTSNPN, CDR2 SVGIG (reference sequence). DNA for the CDR3: TGTGCCTGGAGTGGCAGTAATTCACCCCTCCACTTT. It translates to CAWSGSNSPLHF.

The CDR3 here is CASSVSWGLAEETQYF. The DNA of the CDR3 is TGTGCCAGCAGCGTAAGTTGGGGACTAGCGGAAGAGACCCAGTACTTC. The V gene is TRBV9, the J gene TRBJ2-5; 11 bases fit TRBD2. The trim removed 1 base at V and 3 bases at J, leaving 5 bases unmatched. The CDR3 is made up of 16 amino acids. From germline, CDR1 is SGDLS and CDR2 YYNGEE.

The genes are TRBV28 and TRBJ2-3, with TRBD2 identical over 9 bases. The CDR3 extends over 14 amino acids. Germline CDR1 reads MDHEN; CDR2 reads SYDVKM. V was pared by 5 bases and J by 2 bases, with 2 bases of the junction left unmatched. This CDR3 reads CASSTSGSTDTQYF. For the CDR3, the DNA is TGTGCCAGCAGTACTAGCGGGTCCACAGATACGCAGTATTTT. Using reference TRBV28 and TRBJ2-3 for the parts outside the CDR3, the full variable domain is DVKVTQSSRYLVKRTGEKVFLECVQDMDHENMFWYRQDPGLGLRLIYFSYDVKMKEKGDIPEGYSVSREKKERFSLILESASTNQTSMYLCASSTSGSTDTQYFGPGTRLTVL.

The genes are TRBV9 and TRBJ1-1; D call uncertain. Germline CDR1 and CDR2: SGDLS and YYNGEE. This CDR3 comprises 11 residues. The germline V and J ends were trimmed by 7 bases and 3 bases, with 7 bases remaining between them. The CDR3 reads CASGGHTEAFF. Written as DNA, the CDR3 is TGTGCCAGCGGAGGGCACACTGAAGCTTTCTTT.

The gene calls are TRBV12-1 and TRBJ2-1; the D call in the table, TRBD2, was not verified against the DNA. TRBV12-1 is a listed pseudogene. The CDR3 has 16 residues. The CDR3 nucleotides read TGTGCCAGCAGCTTTGGCGGGAGTAGCTCCTACAATGAGCAGTTCTTC. It specifies CASSFGGSSSYNEQFF.

The chain has TRBV18 and TRBJ1-3; 8 nucleotides align to TRBD1. This CDR3 is built from 17 residues. The V segment lost 2 bases and the J segment 4 bases; nucleotides outside the gene matches: 10. The V gene's germline CDR1 is KGHSH and CDR2 LQKENI. This chain's CDR3 is CASSPSRTGTKGNTIYF. The CDR3 DNA is TGTGCCAGCTCACCATCCAGGACAGGGACAAAAGGAAACACCATATATTTT.

V and J are TRBV28 and TRBJ2-3; D uncertain. CDR1 and CDR2 from the germline V gene are MDHEN and SYDVKM. V was clipped by 10 bases and J by 4 bases, with 15 bases between them. This CDR3 has 13 amino acids. The CDR3: CATYFRLADTQYF. CDR3 DNA: TGTGCCACCTATTTTAGGCTAGCAGATACGCAGTATTTT.

This clone showed up many times. The V call is TRBV6-5, the J call TRBJ2-2; 8 nucleotides line up with TRBD2. The CDR3 contains 16 residues. The V segment lost 4 bases and the J segment 8 bases; nucleotides outside the gene matches: 12. The germline CDR1 and CDR2 sequences are MNHEY and SVGAGI. The CDR3 region is CASSSLLADQWGELFF. The CDR3 DNA reads TGTGCCAGCAGTTCCTTACTAGCGGACCAATGGGGGGAGCTGTTTTTT.

This clone was seen once. The V gene is TRBV11-2, the J gene TRBJ2-7, with 12 bases lining up with TRBD2. The V and J ends lost 5 bases and 6 bases, in that order; junction bases with no gene match: 8. CDR1 and CDR2 (germline): SGHAT, FQNNGV. This CDR3 has 15 amino acids. The CDR3: CASSQGLAGTGEQYF. DNA for the CDR3: TGTGCCAGCAGCCAAGGACTAGCGGGAACAGGCGAGCAGTACTTC.

The chain carries TRBV7-2 and TRBJ1-6, with 9 bases that match TRBD1. Germline CDR1 SGHTA, CDR2 FQGNSA. Trimming cost V 5 bases and J 7 bases; bases outside gene matches: 6. CDR3 size: 15 residues. The CDR3 loop is CASSQGQGPNSPLHF. For the CDR3, the DNA is TGTGCCAGCAGCCAGGGACAGGGTCCAAATTCACCCCTCCACTTT.

This chain connects TRBV29-1 to TRBJ1-5, with 7 nucleotides matching TRBD1. Germline CDR1 SQVTM, CDR2 ANQGSEA. The CDR3 runs 13 residues. V lost 4 bases, J lost 3 bases, and 3 bases stayed unmatched. CDR3 nucleotide sequence: TGCAGCGTTGGGGGACAGTACAATCAGCCCCAGCATTTT. It translates to CSVGGQYNQPQHF. The variable domain in full, completed from reference TRBV29-1 and TRBJ1-5, reads SAVISQKPSRDICQRGTSLTIQCQVDSQVTMMFWYRQQPGQSLTLIATANQGSEATYESGFVIDKFPISRPNLTFSTLTVSNMSPEDSSIYLCSVGGQYNQPQHFGDGTRLSIL.

The chain recombines TRBV28 with TRBJ2-3, with 7 bases matching TRBD1. This CDR3 region has 15 residues. Looked up from germline, CDR1 is MDHEN and CDR2 is SYDVKM. The V segment lost 5 bases and the J segment 6 bases; nucleotides outside the gene matches: 11. The CDR3: CASSPSVGRGDTQYF. Written as DNA, the CDR3 is TGTGCCAGCAGTCCTTCGGTGGGCAGGGGGGATACGCAGTATTTT.

This chain connects TRBV7-9 to TRBJ2-3; 9 nucleotides align to TRBD1. The J segment lost 2 bases and the V segment lost 3 bases, leaving 9 bases of the junction unmatched. From germline, CDR1 is SEHNR and CDR2 FQNEAQ (reference sequence). The CDR3 runs 17 residues. The CDR3, as DNA: TGTGCCAGCAGCTTGCCGAGGACAGGGGCCGTCACAGATACGCAGTATTTT. It translates to CASSLPRTGAVTDTQYF.

The J gene is TRBJ1-2, the V gene TRBV28, with TRBD1 identical over 7 bases. The V gene end was trimmed by 2 bases and the J gene end by 4 bases; junction bases not matched to a gene: 4. This CDR3 has 14 amino acids. Germline CDR1 is MDHEN and CDR2 is SYDVKM. The CDR3 loop reads CASSLGTAAYGYTF. CDR3 coding DNA: TGTGCCAGCAGTTTAGGGACAGCGGCCTATGGCTACACCTTC.